The 16 T cell receptor beta chains given below trace back to one sample, sequenced in a study of vaccination and CD4 T cells after COVID-19. TCRdb itself ran the PCR reads through MiXCR, one entry per CDR3 protein. The sample lists approximately 20,000 distinct CDR3 sequences; 60% were seen once. This material consisted of CD4+ T cells from blood, taken after SARS-CoV-2 vaccination. The receptor source for this set is a human donor who had recovered from COVID-19.

The chain recombines TRBV19 with TRBJ2-1; D is perhaps TRBD1 (5 bases). The germline CDR1 and CDR2 sequences are LNHDA and SQIVND (reference sequence). Deletions cut 5 bases from V and 2 bases from J, with 13 bases between. This CDR3 has 15 amino acids. The CDR3 is CASSHTDITYNEQFF. The CDR3 DNA follows: TGTGCCAGTAGTCATACGGACATCACCTACAATGAGCAGTTCTTC.

V and J are TRBV10-3 and TRBJ2-5; 7 bases fit TRBD2. CDR3 length equals 13 residues. Per the germline V gene, CDR1 is ENHRY and CDR2 is SYGVKD. Trimming removed 2 bases from V and 5 bases from J; junction bases left unmatched: 2. The CDR3 DNA sequence: TGTGCCATCAGTGAGGGGAGGGATGAGACCCAGTACTTC. Residues: CAISEGRDETQYF.

This clonotype was counted between two and nine times. The V call is TRBV20-1, the J call TRBJ2-2; 7 nucleotides agree with TRBD2. CDR3 length equals 15 residues. Germline assignment: CDR1 DFQATT and CDR2 SNEGSKA (reference sequence). Trimming cost V 0 bases and J 5 bases; bases outside gene matches: 6. The CDR3 sequence: CSARDSSGGTGELFF. The DNA of the CDR3 is TGCAGTGCTAGAGACTCTAGCGGTGGTACCGGGGAGCTGTTTTTT.

The CDR3, as DNA: TGTGCCAGCAGCACCGGACGGAACTATGGCTACACCTTC. Its protein product is CASSTGRNYGYTF. This rearrangement joins TRBV5-4 to TRBJ1-2; D call uncertain. V gave up 4 bases and J gave up 2 bases, with 9 bases separating them. Germline loops: CDR1 SGHNT, CDR2 YYREEE (reference sequence). This CDR3 has 13 residues.

V and J are TRBV6-1 and TRBJ1-1; TRBD1 matches at 7 bases. With 5 bases clipped from V and 3 bases from J, the junction kept 3 bases outside the gene matches. Germline lookup yields CDR1 MNHNS and CDR2 SASEGT. This CDR3 has 13 residues. The CDR3 sequence is CASSRGTDTEAFF. The CDR3 region has the DNA TGTGCCAGCAGTAGAGGGACAGACACTGAAGCTTTCTTT.

The V and J genes are TRBV7-2 and TRBJ2-7; possibly TRBD1 for D (6 bases). Germline V gives CDR1 SGHTA, CDR2 FQGNSA. The V gene lost 0 bases and the J gene lost 3 bases, with 12 bases spanning the gap. The CDR3 loop spans 15 amino acids. Here the CDR3 reads CASSLAATGVYEQYF. Here the CDR3 DNA reads TGTGCCAGCAGCTTAGCTGCGACAGGAGTCTACGAGCAGTACTTC.

This rearrangement joins TRBV20-1 to TRBJ2-2; D not certain. Trimming cost V 0 bases and J 9 bases, with 20 bases left between them. CDR3 length equals 16 residues. The germline V gene has CDR1 DFQATT and CDR2 SNEGSKA (reference sequence). The CDR3 is CSARDKQAHWPRELFF. CDR3 nucleotide sequence: TGCAGTGCTAGAGACAAGCAAGCTCACTGGCCCCGGGAGCTGTTTTTT.

Regarding this clonotype: The junction departs from germline at one end; a sequencing error may be responsible. The gene calls are TRBV7-9 and TRBJ2-2, with 9 positions matching TRBD1. CDR3 length equals 15 residues. Germline values: CDR1 SEHNR, CDR2 FQNEAQ (reference sequence). The CDR3 DNA reads as TGTGCCAACAGCAGGCGGACAGGGGAAGCCGGGGAGCTGTTTTTT. This codes for CANSRRTGEAGELFF.

V and J are TRBV6-1 and TRBJ1-1; D gene uncertain. Germline V CDR1 and CDR2: MNHNS, SASEGT. The CDR3 length is 13 residues. Trimming removed 5 bases from V and 2 bases from J, with 9 bases in between. The CDR3 DNA is TGTGCCAGCAGTACGCGCGAAAACACTGAAGCTTTCTTT. Translated, it gives CASSTRENTEAFF.

The chain recombines TRBV7-2 with TRBJ2-2; the match to TRBD2 covers 9 bases. Trimming cost V 0 bases and J 8 bases; bases outside gene matches: 10. This CDR3 has 17 amino acids. Germline V gene sequence: CDR1 SGHTA, CDR2 FQGNSA. The CDR3 DNA sequence: TGTGCCAGCAGCTTAGCTCACGCCGGGACTAGCCAAGGGGAGCTGTTTTTT. Translating gives CASSLAHAGTSQGELFF.

The CDR3: CASSFGLAGNNEQFF. Written as DNA, the CDR3 is TGTGCCAGCAGCTTCGGACTAGCGGGAAACAATGAGCAGTTCTTC. The chain carries TRBV5-4 and TRBJ2-1, with 12 bases lining up with TRBD2. Trimming took 2 bases from V and 5 from J; bases not matched to a gene: 2. The CDR3 consists of 15 residues. Germline CDR1 and CDR2: SGHNT and YYREEE (reference sequence).

The J gene is TRBJ1-2, the V gene TRBV4-1, with D tentatively TRBD1 (6 bases). V dropped 2 bases and J dropped 1 base, with 14 bases sitting between them. CDR1 is MGHRA and CDR2 is YSYEKL in the germline V gene. The length of the CDR3 is 16 residues. CDR3: CASSQPARGSNYGYTF. The CDR3 DNA is TGCGCCAGCAGCCAACCGGCGAGGGGGAGTAACTATGGCTACACCTTC.

This clonotype appeared a few times. The chain employs TRBV27 and TRBJ1-5, with D perhaps matching TRBD1 (5 bases). CDR3 length: 14 amino acids. V lost 11 bases and J 1 base, leaving 15 bases between the germline ends. The V gene's germline CDR1 is MNHEY and CDR2 SMNVEV (reference sequence). CDR3 region: CALGSWDSNQPQHF. In DNA, the CDR3 is TGTGCCCTCGGGTCCTGGGACAGCAATCAGCCCCAGCATTTT.

The rearrangement uses TRBV15 and TRBJ2-7; a possible D gene is TRBD2 (7 bases). The germline V gene encodes CDR1 LNHNV and CDR2 YYDKDF (reference sequence). V lost 1 base to trimming and J lost 5 bases, with 15 bases between them. CDR3 length: 15 residues. The chain's CDR3 is CATSRGEGDVDEQYF. The CDR3 bases are TGTGCCACCAGCAGAGGGGAGGGGGATGTGGACGAGCAGTACTTC. Full variable domain (missing parts from reference TRBV15 and TRBJ2-7): DAMVIQNPRYQVTQFGKPVTLSCSQTLNHNVMYWYQQKSSQAPKLLFHYYDKDFNNEADTPDNFQSRRPNTSFCFLDIRSPGLGDTAMYLCATSRGEGDVDEQYFGPGTRLTVT.

V and J are TRBV7-2 and TRBJ2-5; D could derive from TRBD1 or TRBD2 (5 bases each). Germline values: CDR1 SGHTA, CDR2 FQGNSA. This CDR3 has 14 residues. Trimming removed 3 bases at V and 0 bases at J, with 8 bases between. The CDR3 reads CASSLGEYQETQYF. As DNA, the CDR3 is TGTGCCAGCAGCTTGGGGGAGTACCAAGAGACCCAGTACTTC.

The chain uses TRBV28 and TRBJ2-7; 9 nucleotides match TRBD1. The germline V gene encodes CDR1 MDHEN and CDR2 SYDVKM. V gave up 6 bases and J gave up 1 base; unmatched junction bases: 7. The CDR3 runs to 15 residues. The CDR3 DNA is TGTGCCAGCAGGGCCCCCGGGACAGGGTCCTACGAGCAGTACTTC. Translating it yields CASRAPGTGSYEQYF. The full variable domain, completed using reference TRBV28 and TRBJ2-7, is DVKVTQSSRYLVKRTGEKVFLECVQDMDHENMFWYRQDPGLGLRLIYFSYDVKMKEKGDIPEGYSVSREKKERFSLILESASTNQTSMYLCASRAPGTGSYEQYFGPGTRLTVT.